The 14 T cell receptor beta chains given below trace back to one sample, sequenced in a study of cytomegalovirus exposure and HLA in healthy donors. PCR primers comprised 60 Vbeta and 13 Jbeta primers. Sequenced by immunoSEQ multiplex PCR; TCRdb stores in-frame clones only, minus some. In the table there are around 220,000 clones, roughly 79% of which are singletons. Sample: PBMCs. These receptor sequences come from a man between 18 and 29 years old in good health and CMV-seronegative.

The gene calls are TRBV6-5 and TRBJ1-2; TRBD1 is a possible D gene (6 bases). This CDR3 contains 14 residues. Per germline, CDR1 MNHEY and CDR2 SVGAGI. Trimming took off 5 bases at V and 4 bases at J, with 14 bases between the two ends. As DNA, the CDR3 is TGTGCCAGCAGTCCACGGACAGAGAGCTATGGCTACACCTTC. It specifies CASSPRTESYGYTF.

This sequence joins TRBV14 and TRBJ1-3, with no clear D. The CDR3 is 16 residues long. Germline CDR1 reads SGHDN; CDR2 reads FVKESK. Trimming pared 6 bases from V and 1 base from J, leaving 16 bases between. The CDR3 protein is CASSQLLGGSGNTIYF. The CDR3 nucleotides read TGTGCCAGCAGTCAACTCCTAGGAGGATCTGGAAACACCATATATTTT.

The rearrangement uses TRBV15 and TRBJ1-6; 8 bases fit TRBD1. Germline CDR1 is LNHNV and CDR2 is YYDKDF (reference sequence). J gave up 5 bases and V 3 bases, and 3 bases lay outside the gene matches. The CDR3 is made up of 15 amino acids. DNA of the CDR3: TGTGCCACCAGCAGCAAGACAGGGGATAATTCACCCCTCCACTTT. Protein sequence: CATSSKTGDNSPLHF.

This chain uses TRBV15 with TRBJ1-2; D gene uncertain. CDR1 is LNHNV, CDR2 YYDKDF, per germline (reference sequence). The V end was cut by 5 bases, the J end by 6 bases, with 19 bases between. This CDR3 is built from 15 residues. In DNA, the CDR3 is TGTGCCACCAGCGCCCGGGGTACAGAATTGGATGGCTACACCTTC. Its translation is CATSARGTELDGYTF.

This clone was seen once. The DNA for the CDR3 is TGTGCCAGCAGCCCGGGCACTAGCGGGAGCCCAGAGACCCAGTACTTC. Protein sequence: CASSPGTSGSPETQYF. The gene calls are TRBV11-2 and TRBJ2-5; 11 bases are a match to TRBD2. CDR3 length equals 16 residues. Looked up from germline, CDR1 is SGHAT and CDR2 is FQNNGV. V was pared by 5 bases and J by 4 bases, with 9 bases of the junction left unmatched.

The chain is built from TRBV28 and TRBJ2-1, with TRBD1 identical over 8 bases. This CDR3 is 14 amino acids long. J lost 3 bases, V lost 4 bases, and 2 bases had no gene match. CDR1 is MDHEN and CDR2 is SYDVKM in the germline V gene. The CDR3 reads CASSSTGDYNEQFF. CDR3 DNA sequence: TGTGCCAGCAGTTCGACAGGGGACTACAATGAGCAGTTCTTC.

A single count supports this clone. V gene TRBV4-3 combines with J gene TRBJ2-1; 12 nucleotides match TRBD2. The J segment lost 7 bases and the V segment lost 0 bases, leaving 4 bases of the junction unmatched. The CDR3 consists of 16 residues. In germline, CDR1 is LGHNA, CDR2 YSLEER. The DNA for the CDR3 is TGCGCCAGCAGCCAAGACACTACTAGCGGGGGGAATGAGCAGTTCTTC. It encodes CASSQDTTSGGNEQFF.

The gene calls are TRBV9 and TRBJ2-7; weak D call: TRBD1 (6 bases). The ends were cut back, 3 bases at V and 0 bases at J, with 13 bases in the middle. The CDR3 consists of 15 residues. CDR1 and CDR2 from the germline V gene are SGDLS and YYNGEE. CDR3 coding DNA: TGTGCCAGCAGCGCCATGGGGGACAACTCCTACGAGCAGTACTTC. Translating it yields CASSAMGDNSYEQYF.

The rearrangement uses TRBV5-1 and TRBJ1-1; 12 bases match TRBD1. Germline V gene data show CDR1 as SGHRS and CDR2 as YFSETQ. With V trimmed by 0 bases and J by 7 bases, 4 bases remained unmatched. CDR3 length: 15 amino acids. CDR3 region: CASSLGGTGGVEAFF. DNA for the CDR3: TGCGCCAGCAGCTTGGGGGGGACAGGGGGCGTTGAAGCTTTCTTT.

The rearrangement uses TRBV5-6 and TRBJ2-1; TRBD2 agrees at 11 bases. CDR1 is SGHDT, CDR2 YYEEEE, per germline. The CDR3 sequence is 15 residues long. V lost 4 bases and J lost 5; bases outside the gene matches: 5. CDR3 residues: CASSPTSGSNNEQFF. In nucleotides, the CDR3 is TGTGCCAGCAGCCCAACTAGCGGGAGCAACAATGAGCAGTTCTTC.

The rearrangement joins TRBV7-9 to TRBJ2-3; TRBD1 agrees at 7 bases. Germline-derived CDR1 and CDR2 are SEHNR and FQNEAQ (reference sequence). Germline trimming cut 5 bases from V and 0 bases from J; bases unmatched to any gene: 5. The CDR3 is made up of 15 amino acids. The CDR3 reads CASSLGQASTDTQYF. DNA for the CDR3: TGTGCCAGCAGCCTCGGACAGGCGAGCACAGATACGCAGTATTTT.

The genes are TRBV28 and TRBJ1-2; the D is unclear. Germline V gene sequence: CDR1 MDHEN, CDR2 SYDVKM. CDR3 length: 13 residues. Trimming pared 1 base from V and 7 bases from J, leaving 10 bases between. Here the CDR3 DNA reads TGTGCCAGCAGTTTATTGGGCAGATCTGGCTACACCTTC. As protein: CASSLLGRSGYTF.

The J gene is TRBJ2-3, the V gene TRBV7-2; 7 bases are a match to TRBD2. This CDR3 comprises 18 residues. The junction had 13 bases not matched to a gene; V was cut back by 4 bases and J by 0 bases. Germline CDR1 SGHTA, CDR2 FQGNSA. The CDR3 DNA reads TGTGCCAGCAGCTCCTCGGACTGGCTAGCGGTTAGCACAGATACGCAGTATTTT. It is translated as CASSSSDWLAVSTDTQYF.

This clone was detected once. This sequence joins TRBV28 and TRBJ1-1; the D gene is possibly TRBD1 (5 bases). Germline V gene lookup returns CDR1 MDHEN and CDR2 SYDVKM. Trimming took off 3 bases at V and 6 bases at J, with 8 bases between the two ends. The length of the CDR3 is 12 residues. In nucleotides, the CDR3 is TGTGCCAGCAGTTTTGACAGAGCTGAAGCTTTCTTT. Its translation is CASSFDRAEAFF. The whole variable domain, remainder taken from reference TRBV28 and TRBJ1-1, is DVKVTQSSRYLVKRTGEKVFLECVQDMDHENMFWYRQDPGLGLRLIYFSYDVKMKEKGDIPEGYSVSREKKERFSLILESASTNQTSMYLCASSFDRAEAFFGQGTRLTVV.